This paragraph covers one T cell receptor (beta chain) sequence. Enrolment of Seattle patients took place during active infection, and they were followed longitudinally. This specimen belongs to a study of blood T cell repertoires in COVID-19. Background on the study: Whether acute or convalescent, the COVID-19 samples came from the United States, Italy and Spain. PBMCs, B-cell-depleted T cells, or T cells provided the cDNA or gDNA that made up the material.

The V gene end was trimmed by 5 bases and the J gene end by 2 bases; junction bases not matched to a gene: 13. The CDR3 sequence is 16 residues long. CDR1 SGHKS and CDR2 YYEKEE come from the germline V gene (reference sequence). Original processing notes: Researchers report that nucleated cell counts were estimated from reference gene primer amplification. This table comes from immunoSEQ multiplex PCR, and its TCRdb copy is limited to in-frame clones, with some not included. V, J and clone size are taken as reported in that table, and D and trimming were inferred from the DNA itself. The sample carries about 180,000 clones, over 65% recorded once.

What was sequenced was peripheral blood. The TCR sequence derives from a person between 65 and 79 years old with COVID-19, enrolled during active disease. V gene TRBV5-5 combines with J gene TRBJ2-7; 7 nucleotides agree with TRBD2. CDR3 sequence reads: CASSSGGSGWTYEQYF. The DNA of the CDR3 is TGTGCCAGCAGTTCCGGGGGGAGCGGGTGGACCTACGAGCAGTACTTC.